This record covers a single TCR beta chain. Its antigen is currently unknown. Germline V CDR1 and CDR2: LGHNA, YNFKEQ. The CDR3 is made up of 12 amino acids. The V end was cut by 0 bases, the J end by 5 bases, with 5 bases between. TCR beta CDR3 regions were amplified from RNA. When the TCR CDR3 underwent first-round RT-PCR, the HTBI primer set was used. Each CDR3 protein is one row after TCRdb ran MiXCR on the multiplex PCR reads. The data show roughly 130,000 distinct CDR3 sequences, roughly a fifth seen once. Hyperthyroidism, newly diagnosed and lasting under 2 months, affected patients aged 18 to 65. Isolation of PBMCs was performed on around 9.8 ml fresh peripheral blood. This sample was taken from a study of T cells in Graves' hyperthyroidism and ophthalmopathy. Whole-study findings and limits: Ophthalmopathy, which appeared later, was predicted by the model a median roughly 6.6 months before onset.

Sequencing was carried out using blood. The receptor was derived from a woman between 50 and 59 years old with Graves' hyperthyroidism that later progressed to Graves' ophthalmopathy. V gene TRBV4-2 combines with J gene TRBJ2-7; D is unresolved. The CDR3 coding sequence is TGTGCCAGCAGCCAAGATGGGGACGAGCAGTACTTC. Protein: CASSQDGDEQYF.